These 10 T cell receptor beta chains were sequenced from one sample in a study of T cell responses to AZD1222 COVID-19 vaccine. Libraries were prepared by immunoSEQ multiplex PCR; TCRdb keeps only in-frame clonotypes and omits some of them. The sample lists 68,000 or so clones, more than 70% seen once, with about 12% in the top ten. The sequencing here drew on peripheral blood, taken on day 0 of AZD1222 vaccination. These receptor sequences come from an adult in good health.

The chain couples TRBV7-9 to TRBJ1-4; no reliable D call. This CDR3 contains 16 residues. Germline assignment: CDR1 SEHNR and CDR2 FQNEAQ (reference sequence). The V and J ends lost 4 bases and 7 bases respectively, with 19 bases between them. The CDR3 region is CASSWTMEVSGEKLFF. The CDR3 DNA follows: TGTGCCAGCAGCTGGACGATGGAGGTGTCGGGTGAAAAACTGTTTTTT.

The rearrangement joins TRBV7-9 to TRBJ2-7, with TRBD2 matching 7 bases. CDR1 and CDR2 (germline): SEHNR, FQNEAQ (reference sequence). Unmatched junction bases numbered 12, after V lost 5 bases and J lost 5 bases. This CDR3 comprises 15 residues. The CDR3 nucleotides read TGTGCCAGCAGCGTTGGACTAGGCTCTAACGACGAGCAGTACTTC. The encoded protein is CASSVGLGSNDEQYF.

The CDR3 DNA follows: TGTGCCAGCAGGGAGGGAGGGGGTACCGGGGAGCTGTTTTTT. Translated, it gives CASREGGGTGELFF. J is TRBJ2-2 and V is TRBV6-5; maybe TRBD2 (7 bases). The CDR3 contains 14 residues. Germline V gives CDR1 MNHEY, CDR2 SVGAGI. The ends were cut back, 6 bases at V and 5 bases at J, with 13 bases in the middle.

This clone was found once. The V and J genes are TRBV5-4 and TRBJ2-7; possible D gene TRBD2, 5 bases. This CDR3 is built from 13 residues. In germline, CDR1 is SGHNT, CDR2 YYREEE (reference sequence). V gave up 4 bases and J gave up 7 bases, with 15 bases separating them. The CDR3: CASSVDWQREQYF. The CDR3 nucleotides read TGTGCCAGCAGCGTCGATTGGCAGCGGGAGCAGTACTTC.

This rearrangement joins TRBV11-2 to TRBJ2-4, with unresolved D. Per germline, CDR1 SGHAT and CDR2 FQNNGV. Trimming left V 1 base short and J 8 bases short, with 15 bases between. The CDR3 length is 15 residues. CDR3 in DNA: TGTGCCAGCAGCTTAGGGCCTAGACAATCTGACATTCAGTACTTC. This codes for CASSLGPRQSDIQYF.

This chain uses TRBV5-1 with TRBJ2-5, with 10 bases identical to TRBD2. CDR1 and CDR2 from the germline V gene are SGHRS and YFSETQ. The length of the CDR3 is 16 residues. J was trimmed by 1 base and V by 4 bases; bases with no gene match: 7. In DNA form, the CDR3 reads TGCGCCAGCAGCCGCAGGCCTAGCGGGGGCCAAGAGACCCAGTACTTC. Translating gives CASSRRPSGGQETQYF.

In DNA, the CDR3 is TGTGCCAGCATCTTTGACAGGGAGGAAGCAGCTTTCTTT. Encoded protein: CASIFDREEAAFF. The chain is built from TRBV6-5 and TRBJ1-1, with TRBD1 identical over 7 bases. V was clipped by 7 bases and J by 10 bases; unmatched bases: 12. The CDR3 has 13 amino acids. CDR1 is MNHEY, CDR2 SVGAGI, per germline.

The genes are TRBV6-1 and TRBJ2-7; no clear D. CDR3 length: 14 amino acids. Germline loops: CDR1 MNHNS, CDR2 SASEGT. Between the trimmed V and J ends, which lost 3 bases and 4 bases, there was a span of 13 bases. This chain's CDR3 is CASSDGPKTYEQYF. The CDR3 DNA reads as TGTGCCAGCAGTGACGGGCCTAAAACTTACGAGCAGTACTTC.

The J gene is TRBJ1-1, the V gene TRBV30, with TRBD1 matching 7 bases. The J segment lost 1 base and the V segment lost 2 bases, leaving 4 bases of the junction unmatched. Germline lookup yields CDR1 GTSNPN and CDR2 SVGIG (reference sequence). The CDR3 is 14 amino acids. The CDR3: CAWSKGQENTEAFF. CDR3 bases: TGTGCCTGGAGTAAAGGACAGGAGAACACTGAAGCTTTCTTT.

In DNA, the CDR3 is TGTGCCAGCAGAAACCAGGGGGCGAACACCGGGGAGCTGTTTTTT. It yields the protein CASRNQGANTGELFF. V and J are TRBV6-5 and TRBJ2-2, with 7 bases matching TRBD1. V lost 6 bases, J lost 0 bases, and 4 bases stayed unmatched. CDR1 and CDR2 from the germline V gene are MNHEY and SVGAGI. The CDR3 loop spans 15 amino acids.